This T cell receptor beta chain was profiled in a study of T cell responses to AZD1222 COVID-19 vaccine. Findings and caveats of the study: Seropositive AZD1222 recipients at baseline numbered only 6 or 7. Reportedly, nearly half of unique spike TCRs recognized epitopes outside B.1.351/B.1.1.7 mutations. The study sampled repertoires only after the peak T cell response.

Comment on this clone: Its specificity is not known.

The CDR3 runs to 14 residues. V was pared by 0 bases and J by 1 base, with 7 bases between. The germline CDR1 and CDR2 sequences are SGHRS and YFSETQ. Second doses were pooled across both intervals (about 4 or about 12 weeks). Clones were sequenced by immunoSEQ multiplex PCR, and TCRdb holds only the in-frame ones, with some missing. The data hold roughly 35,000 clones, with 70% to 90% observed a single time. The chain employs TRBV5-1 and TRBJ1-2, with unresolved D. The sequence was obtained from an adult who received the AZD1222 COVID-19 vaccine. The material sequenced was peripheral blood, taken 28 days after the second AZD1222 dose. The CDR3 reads CASSLGVLNYGYTF. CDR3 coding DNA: TGCGCCAGCAGCTTGGGGGTACTTAACTATGGCTACACCTTC.